This TCR beta chain was identified in a study of T-cell reconstitution after alpha-beta-depleted transplantation in children. This clonotype was seen ten or more times. As it was prepared, the TCRbeta library received unique molecular identifiers. TCRdb reprocessed the PCR reads via MiXCR and lists one record per CDR3 protein. The repertoire includes approximately 91,000 distinct CDR3 sequences, roughly 8.3% of them detected once, and 5.5% to 7% sits in the top ten. With 5 bases removed from V and 2 bases from J, the gap between germline ends came to 13 bases. This CDR3 comprises 15 residues. The V gene's germline CDR1 is ENHRY and CDR2 SYGVKD.

This chain links TRBV10-3 with TRBJ2-1; D perhaps matches TRBD2 (5 bases). The sample was PBMCs from the stem cell graft donor, taken from the stem cell graft. This TCR was recovered from a human donor who donated a stem cell graft to a child with congenital amegakaryocytic thrombocytopenia. The CDR3 DNA reads TGTGCCATCAGTTCGAGGGTCGCAACCTACAATGAGCAGTTCTTC. It encodes CAISSRVATYNEQFF.